This T cell receptor beta chain was captured in a study of T cells in Graves' hyperthyroidism and ophthalmopathy. The germline V gene encodes CDR1 SQVTM and CDR2 ANQGSEA. V dropped 7 bases and J dropped 3 bases, with 7 bases sitting between them. The CDR3 length is 11 residues. A NOSPECS grade of at least 4, a Clinical Activity Score of at least 3 and duration under 3 months were recorded in ophthalmopathy patients. Fresh 10 ml peripheral blood yielded PBMCs. Amplified TCR beta CDR3 regions came from RNA transcripts. The HTBI primer set drove a first-round RT-PCR of the TCR CDR3. TCRdb fed the multiplex PCR reads into MiXCR, producing one record per CDR3 protein. This sample carries approximately 690,000 distinct CDR3 sequences, less than 25% of them seen once, and the ten largest clones take roughly a third.

The specimen was blood. This receptor was obtained from a man aged 25 to 40 with Graves' ophthalmopathy. This chain connects TRBV29-1 to TRBJ1-3; no clear D gene. The CDR3 region has the DNA TGCAGCGCAGAAATTGGAAACACCATATATTTT. This sequence encodes CSAEIGNTIYF.